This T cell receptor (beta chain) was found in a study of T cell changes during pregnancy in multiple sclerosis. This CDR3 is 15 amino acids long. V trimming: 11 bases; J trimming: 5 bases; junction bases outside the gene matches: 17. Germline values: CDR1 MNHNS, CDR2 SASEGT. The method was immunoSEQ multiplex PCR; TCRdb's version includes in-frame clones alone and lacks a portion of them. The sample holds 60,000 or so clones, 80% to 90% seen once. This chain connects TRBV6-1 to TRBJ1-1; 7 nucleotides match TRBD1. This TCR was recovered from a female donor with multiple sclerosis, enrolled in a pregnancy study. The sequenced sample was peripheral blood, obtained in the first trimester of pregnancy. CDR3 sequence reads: CAADRGVGTVTEAFF. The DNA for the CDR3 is TGTGCCGCCGACCGGGGTGTCGGGACAGTGACTGAAGCTTTCTTT.